A single sample gave rise to the 6 T cell receptor beta chains below, sequenced in a study of breast tumors, draining lymph nodes, adjacent tissues. Axillary draining lymph nodes of breast cancer patients supplied the node samples. A single record per CDR3 protein comes from TCRdb applying MiXCR to the multiplex PCR reads. This table holds some 250,000 distinct CDR3 sequences, roughly a third found once. Sequencing input: axillary lymph node tissue. The receptors were sampled from a female donor with breast cancer. Some clones in this sample may be carry-over from other donors' samples.

This clonotype occurred many times. The chain employs TRBV7-3 and TRBJ1-5; D is undetermined. V lost 0 bases, J lost 6 bases, and 6 bases lay in between. This CDR3 has 13 amino acids. Germline V gene sequence: CDR1 SGHTA, CDR2 FQGTGA. This CDR3 is CASSLTTGQPQHF. The CDR3 nucleotides read TGTGCCAGCAGCTTAACGACTGGTCAGCCCCAGCATTTT.

The table lists this clonotype with a few counts. The V gene is TRBV12-5, the J gene TRBJ2-3; D unresolved. V dropped 7 bases and J dropped 9 bases, with 11 bases sitting between them. The CDR3 length is 11 residues. CDR1 is LGHNT and CDR2 is FRNRAP in the germline V gene. CDR3 loop: CASVIIETQYF. The CDR3 bases are TGTGCTAGTGTTATCATTGAAACGCAGTATTTT.

This chain uses TRBV6-6 with TRBJ1-4, with a tentative D call TRBD1 (5 bases). The CDR3 loop spans 15 amino acids. Germline V lookup: CDR1 MNHNY, CDR2 SVGAGI (reference sequence). V was pared by 5 bases and J by 7 bases, with 17 bases between. The CDR3 sequence is CASSEWAGGGEKLFF. The CDR3, as DNA: TGTGCCAGCAGTGAATGGGCGGGGGGTGGTGAAAAACTGTTTTTT.

This clonotype showed up many times. V and J are TRBV12-5 and TRBJ1-4; 10 bases fit TRBD1. CDR1 and CDR2 from the germline V gene are LGHNT and FRNRAP. The CDR3 has 15 amino acids. With 1 base clipped from V and 7 bases from J, the junction kept 3 bases outside the gene matches. As DNA, the CDR3 is TGTGCTAGTGGTTTGGGGGACAGGGGACGTGAAAAACTGTTTTTT. This translates into CASGLGDRGREKLFF.

The V call is TRBV6-5, the J call TRBJ2-5; 9 positions match TRBD1. V shed 6 bases, J shed 0 bases, and the junction held 5 bases outside the gene matches. This CDR3 region has 15 residues. The germline CDR1 and CDR2 sequences are MNHEY and SVGAGI. Written as DNA, the CDR3 is TGTGCCAGCAGCCCCTGGACAGGGGACCAAGAGACCCAGTACTTC. The encoded protein is CASSPWTGDQETQYF.

V is TRBV12-3 or TRBV12-4 and J is TRBJ1-6; D may be TRBD1 (6 bases). The CDR3 is 14 amino acids. V lost 6 bases, J lost 4 bases, and 10 bases lay in between. The CDR3 region is CASRATGYNSPLHF. The DNA for the CDR3 is TGTGCCAGCAGGGCCACAGGGTATAATTCACCCCTCCACTTT.